This T cell receptor beta chain came from a study of blood T cell repertoires in COVID-19. Study-wide background: T cells, B-cell-depleted T cells, or PBMCs provided the cDNA or gDNA that served as material.

For recovered donors of Cohort 3, there were two negative PCRs, clearance, or symptom resolution. Original processing methods: Amplification with reference gene primers provided the estimates of nucleated cell counts. Clones were read by immunoSEQ multiplex PCR, and TCRdb kept only the in-frame ones, dropping some. V and J calls and clone size follow that table, whereas D and trimming were derived from the DNA. The sample shows nearly 200,000 clones, roughly nine tenths of them seen only once. V shed 8 bases and J 4 bases; nucleotides not matched to a gene: 9. The CDR3 is 15 residues long. Germline CDR1 LNHDA, CDR2 SQIVND (reference sequence). This clone was found a few times.

The clonotype was recovered from a woman younger than 35 who had recovered from COVID-19. Material for sequencing was PBMCs or T cells enriched from blood (not recorded which). The chain links TRBV19 to TRBJ1-1, with TRBD1 matching 11 bases. The DNA of the CDR3 is TGTGCCAGTCGGCCGGGGGACAGGGGGGCCACTGAAGCTTTCTTT. This sequence encodes CASRPGDRGATEAFF.